Listed below are T cell receptor beta chains from one sample, sequenced in a study of Graves' ophthalmopathy and Graves' hyperthyroidism. Each CDR3 protein gets one entry after TCRdb re-called the multiplex PCR reads with MiXCR. The sample lists 740,000 or so distinct CDR3 sequences, 40% seen once, with 44% in the top ten. Sample: peripheral blood. All receptors come from an adult man with Graves' ophthalmopathy. CDR3s include the opening cysteine and the closing phenylalanine or tryptophan. D genes are given only for firm matches. Clone sizes are given selectively: once, few, many, or a class where the clone is expanded.

J | size | D | V | CDR3 | DNA
TRBJ1-6 | many | NA | TRBV2 | CASSESVSGSPLHF | TGTGCCAGCAGTGAATCCGTCAGCGGTTCACCCCTCCACTTT
TRBJ2-7 | few | NA | TRBV12-3/TRBV12-4 | CASSRQDPREQYF | TGTGCCAGCAGCCGACAGGATCCGAGGGAGCAGTACTTC
TRBJ1-5 | NA | NA | TRBV12-3/TRBV12-4 | CASSLGFNQPQHF | TGTGCCAGCAGTTTAGGTTTCAATCAGCCCCAGCATTTT
TRBJ1-2 | few | NA | TRBV5-1 | CASRIRIRGVYGYTF | TGTGCCAGCAGGATCAGGATTAGGGGGGTATATGGCTACACCTTC
TRBJ2-2 | NA | NA | TRBV10-2 | CASSESGTTQAGELFF | TGCGCCAGCAGTGAGTCAGGGACCACTCAGGCCGGGGAGCTGTTTTTT
TRBJ2-5 | NA | NA | TRBV7-9 | CASSLERVGGGETQYF | TGTGCCAGCAGCTTGGAAAGGGTCGGGGGAGGAGAGACCCAGTACTTC
TRBJ2-5 | few | NA | TRBV20-1 | CSARDRGGETQYF | TGCAGTGCTAGAGATCGTGGGGGTGAGACCCAGTACTTC
TRBJ1-5 | NA | NA | TRBV24-1 | CVSSYSTPGSNQPQHF | TGTGTCAGCAGTTACTCGACCCCGGGTAGCAATCAGCCCCAGCATTTT
TRBJ2-2 | few | NA | TRBV19 | CASSIWPPGDIRELFF | TGTGCCAGTAGTATCTGGCCACCGGGAGACATACGGGAGCTGTTTTTT
TRBJ1-1 | NA | NA | TRBV10-3 | CAITSGHVNTEAFF | TGTGCCATAACGTCAGGACACGTGAACACTGAAGCTTTCTTT
TRBJ1-2 | NA | TRBD1 | TRBV2 | CASSELGDRGLIGYTF | TGTGCCAGCAGTGAATTAGGGGACAGGGGTTTGATCGGGTACACCTTC
TRBJ1-5 | NA | NA | TRBV10-1 | CASSTGTGQETQHF | TGCGCCAGCAGTACCGGGACGGGACAAGAGACCCAGCATTTT
TRBJ1-2 | NA | NA | TRBV25-1 | CASSITSGENYGYTF | TGTGCCAGCAGCATTACATCAGGGGAGAACTATGGCTACACCTTC
TRBJ1-6 | NA | TRBD1 | TRBV11-1 | CASEGTVDSPLHF | TGTGCCAGCGAAGGGACAGTCGATTCACCCCTCCACTTT
TRBJ1-1 | many | TRBD1 | TRBV20-1 | CSAIKLGQANTEAFF | TGCAGTGCTATCAAACTGGGACAGGCTAACACTGAAGCTTTCTTT
TRBJ1-2 | NA | NA | TRBV20-1 | CSARVRGSGGYTF | TGCAGTGCTAGAGTCCGAGGGAGTGGTGGCTACACCTTC
TRBJ2-2 | NA | TRBD2 | TRBV7-9 | CASSSIAGVVTGELFF | TGTGCCAGCAGTTCCATAGCGGGAGTCGTCACCGGGGAGCTGTTTTTT
TRBJ2-7 | NA | TRBD1 | TRBV28 | CASRLTGGTYEQYF | TGTGCCAGCAGGCTGACAGGGGGTACCTACGAGCAGTACTTC
TRBJ2-5 | NA | NA | TRBV7-9 | CASSFRRTDGETQYF | TGTGCCAGCAGCTTCCGGAGGACAGACGGGGAGACCCAGTACTTC
TRBJ2-7 | NA | TRBD1 | TRBV20-1 | CSAAPGQSYEQYF | TGCAGTGCCGCGCCGGGACAGTCCTACGAGCAGTACTTC
TRBJ1-2 | NA | NA | TRBV7-8 | CASSVGHGYTF | TGTGCCAGCAGCGTGGGCCATGGCTACACCTTC
TRBJ2-7 | NA | TRBD1 | TRBV9 | CASSVGQGVTYERYF | TGTGCCAGCAGCGTAGGGCAGGGGGTTACCTACGAGCGGTACTTC
TRBJ1-5 | NA | NA | TRBV5-1 | CASSHYGGGPNQPQHF | TGCGCCAGCAGCCATTATGGGGGGGGTCCCAATCAGCCCCAGCATTTT
TRBJ1-3 | NA | NA | TRBV7-9 | CASSLERGGVGGNTIYF | TGTGCCAGCAGCCTCGAAAGGGGGGGAGTGGGAGGAAACACCATATATTTT
TRBJ1-6 | NA | NA | TRBV2 | CVSSEEGSPLHF | TGTGTCAGCAGTGAGGAGGGGTCACCCCTCCACTTT
TRBJ2-5 | NA | NA | TRBV20-1 | CSAEPGQHETQYF | TGCAGTGCAGAGCCTGGACAGCATGAGACCCAGTACTTC
TRBJ2-5 | NA | NA | TRBV2 | CASSEGTGLSQGTQYF | TGTGCCAGCAGTGAAGGGACCGGACTTTCCCAAGGGACCCAGTACTTC
TRBJ1-4 | NA | NA | TRBV7-6 | CASSPSGRLDEKLFF | TGTGCCAGCAGCCCGTCCGGGAGACTTGATGAAAAACTGTTTTTT
TRBJ2-3 | NA | NA | TRBV12-3/TRBV12-4 | CASTTRQNTDTQYF | TGTGCCAGCACCACACGACAGAACACAGATACGCAGTATTTT
TRBJ2-7 | NA | TRBD1 | TRBV7-2 | CASSMGQGFHEQYF | TGTGCCAGCAGCATGGGACAGGGGTTCCACGAGCAGTACTTC
TRBJ2-5 | few | NA | TRBV20-1 | CSAPEGGTRQETQYF | TGCAGTGCTCCGGAAGGGGGGACACGCCAAGAGACCCAGTACTTC
TRBJ1-2 | NA | TRBD1 | TRBV20-1 | CSASLPGGPYGYTF | TGCAGTGCTAGTCTCCCAGGGGGGCCCTATGGCTACACCTTC
TRBJ2-5 | NA | TRBD1 | TRBV12-3/TRBV12-4 | CASTRTGVKQPQYF | TGTGCCAGCACCAGGACAGGGGTGAAACAGCCCCAGTACTTC
TRBJ1-1 | NA | TRBD1 | TRBV14 | CASRTDRDTEAFF | TGTGCCAGCAGAACAGACAGGGACACTGAAGCTTTCTTT
TRBJ2-5 | few | TRBD1 | TRBV19 | CASSIPGTDYKETQYF | TGTGCCAGTAGTATCCCGGGGACAGATTATAAAGAGACCCAGTACTTC
TRBJ1-1 | NA | NA | TRBV7-9 | CASSQEGGGEAFF | TGTGCCAGCAGCCAAGAAGGAGGCGGCGAAGCTTTCTTT
TRBJ2-5 | NA | TRBD2 | TRBV20-1 | CSATGTSGRALGETQYF | TGCAGTGCTACAGGGACTAGCGGGAGGGCCCTCGGAGAGACCCAGTACTTC
TRBJ1-2 | many | NA | TRBV9 | CASSVGQGSGYTF | TGTGCCAGCAGCGTAGGCCAGGGCAGTGGCTACACCTTC
TRBJ1-3 | NA | NA | TRBV24-1 | CASSSNRAGNTIYF | TGTGCCAGCAGTTCGAACAGGGCCGGAAACACCATATATTTT
TRBJ2-2 | many | NA | TRBV29-1 | CSVRPANTGELFF | TGCAGCGTTCGCCCAGCGAACACCGGGGAGCTGTTTTTT
TRBJ2-5 | many | NA | TRBV7-2 | CASIRAGSRGQETQYF | TGTGCCAGCATCCGAGCAGGGAGCCGGGGACAAGAGACCCAGTACTTC
TRBJ2-5 | once | NA | TRBV12-3/TRBV12-4 | CASSLPIEGETQYF | TGTGCCAGCAGTTTACCCATCGAGGGGGAGACCCAGTACTTC
TRBJ1-1 | NA | NA | TRBV7-2 | CASSRISGTPTEAFF | TGTGCCAGCAGTAGGATTTCCGGGACCCCCACTGAAGCTTTCTTT
TRBJ1-2 | many | NA | TRBV19 | CASSKQGDGYTF | TGTGCCAGTAGTAAGCAAGGAGATGGCTACACCTTC
TRBJ1-4 | few | NA | TRBV9 | CASSFTSTNEKLFF | TGTGCCAGCAGTTTCACTTCAACTAATGAAAAACTGTTTTTT